This TCR beta chain originates from a study of shared clonotypes between healthy human individuals. Turning to the study itself: In total, the donors were a couple of women and a few men aged 18 to 49.

Naive CD45RA+ and memory CD45RA-negative subsets were split from CD4+ cells. The CDR3 runs 14 residues. V was pared by 6 bases and J by 0 bases, with 9 bases between. CDR1 and CDR2 (germline): SGHDN, FVKESK. Using immunoSEQ multiplex PCR, the repertoire was profiled, and TCRdb retains in-frame clones only, with some absent. The sample lists fewer than 1.6 million clones, approximately 98.5% occurring once. V is TRBV14 and J is TRBJ2-1; D unclear. Material for sequencing was naive CD4+ T cells sorted from blood. Indicated subset: CD45RA+ positively selected. The clonotype comes from a man under 40 in good health. The CDR3 loop is CASSAGNSYNEQFF. CDR3 nucleotide sequence: TGTGCCAGCAGTGCCGGAAACTCCTACAATGAGCAGTTCTTC. The variable domain in full, with the rest retrieved from reference TRBV14 and TRBJ2-1, is EAGVTQFPSHSVIEKGQTVTLRCDPISGHDNLYWYRRVMGKEIKFLLHFVKESKQDESGMPNNRFLAERTGGTYSTLKVQPAELEDSGVYFCASSAGNSYNEQFFGPGTRLTVL.